Below are 4 T cell receptor beta chains sequenced from a single sample in a study of STAT5B mutations in CD4+ large granular lymphocyte leukemia (dated by TCRdb to 2022 to 2024). Library preparation used the immunoSEQ multiplex PCR assay. TCRdb mirrors the immuneACCESS table, restricted to in-frame sequences. Some clones are absent from its copies; in checked studies, under half trace to an unresolved V gene, and the reason for the others is unknown. The sample table holds some 35,000 clones, of which approximately 90% were seen once. The top ten clonotypes cover about 0.92% of the sample. Material: CD4+ T cells from blood buffy coats. The receptors stem from a human donor in good health.

This clone was detected only once. The CDR3 DNA sequence: TGTGCCAGCAGCCTCAACCCGCGCTATGGCTACACCTTC. It is translated as CASSLNPRYGYTF. The rearrangement joins TRBV5-5 to TRBJ1-2; D gene ambiguous. Germline values: CDR1 SGHKS, CDR2 YYEKEE (reference sequence). CDR3 size: 13 residues. The V end lost 4 bases, the J end lost 4 bases, and 11 bases lay between the germline ends.

CDR3 bases: TGCGCCAGCAGCTCGCCCCGAGGACAGGGTTTCCAAAATGAAAAACTGTTTTTT. Translation gives CASSSPRGQGFQNEKLFF. The genes are TRBV4-1 and TRBJ1-4; 8 bases agree with TRBD1. This CDR3 is built from 18 residues. Germline assignment: CDR1 MGHRA and CDR2 YSYEKL. The J segment lost 5 bases and the V segment lost 5 bases, leaving 16 bases of the junction unmatched.

Only one count was recorded for this clone. V and J are TRBV7-2 and TRBJ2-3; 10 nucleotides align to TRBD2. Germline CDR1 SGHTA, CDR2 FQGNSA. CDR3 length: 15 residues. Trimming removed 5 bases from V and 5 bases from J; junction bases left unmatched: 7. In DNA, the CDR3 is TGTGCCAGCAGCATACTAGCGGGGTCCGGAGATACGCAGTATTTT. Its translation is CASSILAGSGDTQYF.

The CDR3 loop reads CASSYSDRGPWAFF. CDR3 nucleotide sequence: TGTGCCAGCAGTTACTCGGACAGGGGGCCTTGGGCTTTCTTT. The chain combines TRBV6-5 with TRBJ1-1, with 11 bases matching TRBD1. After removal of 0 bases from V and 11 bases from J, the junction contained 5 bases not matched to a gene. CDR1 and CDR2 from the germline V gene are MNHEY and SVGAGI. The CDR3 runs 14 residues.